The subject of this entry is one T cell receptor (beta chain). Antigen unknown. The data are from a study of T cell responses to AZD1222 COVID-19 vaccine. Findings of the study overall: White British people made up most donors, females outnumbered males, and clonal diversity was possibly underestimated. Researchers report vaccine-associated CD4 TCRs spanning spike, with dominance at 160-218 and 743-854. Every sample of the repertoires postdated the peak T cell response. Compared with day 0, the breadth and depth of the Spike-specific TCR repertoire rose significantly after two doses of AZD1222.

The CDR3 covers 16 residues. The trim removed 0 bases at V and 8 bases at J, leaving 3 bases unmatched. CDR1 is SGHTA and CDR2 is FQGNSA in the germline V gene. Sequencing used immunoSEQ multiplex PCR; TCRdb keeps in-frame clones, though not all of them. The sample has under 150,000 clones; about 91% are singletons. The receptor comes from an adult in good health. This sample comprised peripheral blood, obtained on day 0 of AZD1222 vaccination. The chain couples TRBV7-2 to TRBJ2-1; 14 nucleotides line up with TRBD2. CDR3 loop: CASSLAGLAGAYEQFF. The CDR3 nucleotides read TGTGCCAGCAGCTTAGCGGGACTAGCGGGAGCATATGAGCAGTTCTTC.